Shown below are 26 T cell receptor beta chains from a single sample sequenced in a study of T-cell memory formation after mild COVID-19. TCRdb redid the calling of the 5' RACE reads with MiXCR, one entry per CDR3 protein. This table has 400,000 to 450,000 distinct CDR3 sequences, roughly 18% appearing once. The sequencing sample was made of PBMCs or a T cell subset sorted from them (not recorded which). Source of these receptors: a young man who had mild COVID-19 (a few samples of this study predate the infection). Cell type and time point are not known.

The V call is TRBV12-3 or TRBV12-4, the J call TRBJ1-1; 7 bases map to TRBD1. V gave up 3 bases and J gave up 5 bases; unmatched junction bases: 12. The CDR3 extends over 16 amino acids. CDR3 in amino acids: CASSFRGGRLRTEAFF. The CDR3 coding sequence is TGTGCCAGCAGTTTCAGAGGGGGCCGCCTGAGGACTGAAGCTTTCTTT.

In its sample, this clonotype was seen a few times. The V call is TRBV15, the J call TRBJ2-7; 10 bases fit TRBD1. CDR3 length: 16 amino acids. Germline CDR1 reads LNHNV; CDR2 reads YYDKDF (reference sequence). J gave up 1 base and V 0 bases, and 3 bases lay outside the gene matches. The CDR3 here is CATSRDGDRGSYEQYV. CDR3 in DNA: TGTGCCACCAGCAGAGACGGGGACAGGGGTTCCTACGAGCAGTACGTC.

The V and J genes are TRBV4-3 and TRBJ2-7; 8 nucleotides line up with TRBD1. Germline-derived CDR1 and CDR2 are LGHNA and YSLEER. This CDR3 has 12 amino acids. J lost 9 bases, V lost 2 bases, and 3 bases had no gene match. As DNA, the CDR3 is TGCGCCAGCAGCCAAACAGGGGGAAGGCAGTACTTC. Translation: CASSQTGGRQYF.

The table lists this clonotype with a few counts. The genes are TRBV5-5 and TRBJ2-5; D gene uncertain. Trimming pared 5 bases from V and 2 bases from J, leaving 4 bases between. Germline CDR1 is SGHKS and CDR2 is YYEKEE (reference sequence). This CDR3 region has 11 residues. CDR3 in amino acids: CASRFQETQYF. The CDR3 region has the DNA TGTGCCAGCAGGTTTCAAGAGACCCAGTACTTC.

The genes are TRBV7-3 and TRBJ2-1; D is undetermined. The CDR3 has 18 residues. V lost 5 bases and J lost 2, with 22 bases in between. Germline V gene lookup returns CDR1 SGHTA and CDR2 FQGTGA. CDR3 protein: CASSPKGRQAATYNEQFF. CDR3 bases: TGTGCCAGCAGCCCCAAAGGTCGCCAGGCCGCTACCTACAATGAGCAGTTCTTC. Supplemented by reference TRBV7-3 and TRBJ2-1, the full variable domain reads GAGVSQTPSNKVTEKGKYVELRCDPISGHTALYWYRQSLGQGPEFLIYFQGTGAADDSGLPNDRFFAVRPEGSVSTLKIQRTERGDSAVYLCASSPKGRQAATYNEQFFGPGTRLTVL.

In its sample, this clonotype was seen a few times. This chain connects TRBV29-1 to TRBJ2-3; D might be TRBD2 (5 bases). Germline CDR1 is SQVTM and CDR2 is ANQGSEA. With 0 bases removed from V and 8 bases from J, the gap between germline ends came to 15 bases. This CDR3 has 14 residues. CDR3 sequence reads: CSVEDGFLGSTQYF. CDR3 coding DNA: TGCAGCGTTGAAGATGGGTTCTTGGGGAGTACGCAGTATTTT.

This clonotype was counted only a few times. The V and J genes are TRBV29-1 and TRBJ1-2; D perhaps matches TRBD1 (5 bases). V was shortened by 7 bases and J by 4 bases, with 13 bases between the two germline ends. Germline CDR1 and CDR2: SQVTM and ANQGSEA. This CDR3 comprises 12 residues. CDR3 nucleotides: TGCAGCGCCCGGACAAACCGCTATGGCTACACCTTC. Translation: CSARTNRYGYTF.

This sequence joins TRBV11-3 and TRBJ2-1; 8 bases are a match to TRBD2. Unmatched junction bases numbered 7, after V lost 5 bases and J lost 13 bases. CDR1 and CDR2 (germline): SGHNT, YENEEA. The CDR3 consists of 12 residues. The CDR3 DNA reads as TGTGCCAGCAGCGTAAGTAGCGGGGCCCAGTTCTTC. Protein product: CASSVSSGAQFF. Full variable domain (missing parts from reference TRBV11-3 and TRBJ2-1): EAGVVQSPRYKIIEKKQPVAFWCNPISGHNTLYWYLQNLGQGPELLIRYENEEAVDDSQLPKDRFSAERLKGVDSTLKIQPAELGDSAVYLCASSVSSGAQFFGPGTRLTVL.

This clonotype turned up a few times. The chain employs TRBV7-9 and TRBJ2-7, with 12 bases aligning to TRBD1. Trimming removed 5 bases from V and 6 bases from J; junction bases left unmatched: 11. Germline assignment: CDR1 SEHNR and CDR2 FQNEAQ (reference sequence). CDR3 size: 16 residues. The CDR3 DNA sequence: TGTGCCAGCAGCCCCCGGGGGGACAGGGGGCGGTTCGAGCAGTACGTC. It yields the protein CASSPRGDRGRFEQYV.

There are a few counts of this clonotype. The chain employs TRBV6-1 and TRBJ2-1, with TRBD1 identical over 8 bases. This CDR3 comprises 13 residues. With V trimmed by 3 bases and J by 8 bases, 3 bases remained unmatched. The germline gives CDR1 MNHNS, CDR2 SASEGT. In nucleotides, the CDR3 is TGTGCCAGCAGTGAGACAGGGGAAGATGAGCAGTTCTTC. Its protein is CASSETGEDEQFF.

The chain employs TRBV28 and TRBJ1-5; TRBD1 is a possible D gene (5 bases). The V gene's germline CDR1 is MDHEN and CDR2 SYDVKM. Trimming cost V 5 bases and J 4 bases, with 9 bases left between them. This CDR3 is built from 13 residues. This CDR3 is CASSPYRNQPQHF. The CDR3 DNA reads as TGTGCCAGCAGTCCATACAGGAATCAGCCCCAGCATTTT. Filled out from reference TRBV28 and TRBJ1-5, the complete variable domain reads DVKVTQSSRYLVKRTGEKVFLECVQDMDHENMFWYRQDPGLGLRLIYFSYDVKMKEKGDIPEGYSVSREKKERFSLILESASTNQTSMYLCASSPYRNQPQHFGDGTRLSIL.

This clonotype showed up just a few times. The gene calls are TRBV6-5 and TRBJ2-5; 14 bases match TRBD2. The V gene end was trimmed by 6 bases and the J gene end by 2 bases; junction bases not matched to a gene: 2. Germline-derived CDR1 and CDR2 are MNHEY and SVGAGI. This CDR3 region has 15 residues. CDR3 region: CASRWTSGGQETQYF. CDR3 DNA: TGTGCCAGCAGGTGGACTAGCGGGGGGCAAGAGACCCAGTACTTC.

This clonotype was detected only a few times. The J gene is TRBJ1-1, the V gene TRBV2; D call uncertain. CDR3 length: 15 residues. V lost 3 bases and J lost 1, with 12 bases in between. Germline CDR1 reads SNHLY; CDR2 reads FYNNEI. CDR3 nucleotide sequence: TGTGCCAGCAGTGATTTCGCCAGGCAGAACACTGAAGCTTTCTTT. Amino acids: CASSDFARQNTEAFF.

The chain combines TRBV5-1 with TRBJ2-6; tentative D call: TRBD1 (6 bases). The CDR3 has 15 amino acids. Trimming took off 7 bases at V and 2 bases at J, with 13 bases between the two ends. Germline loops: CDR1 SGHRS, CDR2 YFSETQ. The DNA of the CDR3 is TGCGCCAGCCGGTCCCCAGGGGCTGGGGCCAACGTCCTGACTTTC. It is translated as CASRSPGAGANVLTF.

The CDR3 sequence is CSVPRDGYYEQYF. The CDR3 DNA reads TGCAGCGTTCCCCGGGACGGATACTACGAGCAGTACTTC. The chain joins TRBV29-1 to TRBJ2-7; the D call may be TRBD1 or TRBD2 (5 bases each). CDR1 is SQVTM, CDR2 ANQGSEA, per germline. This CDR3 has 13 amino acids. Trimming removed 5 bases at V and 3 bases at J, with 14 bases between.

The genes are TRBV7-9 and TRBJ2-1, with 11 bases matching TRBD1. CDR1 and CDR2 from the germline V gene are SEHNR and FQNEAQ (reference sequence). The V gene end was trimmed by 4 bases and the J gene end by 0 bases; junction bases not matched to a gene: 8. CDR3 size: 18 residues. The chain's CDR3 is CASSWGQGGLSSYNEQFF. CDR3 nucleotides: TGTGCCAGCAGCTGGGGACAGGGGGGTCTCAGCTCCTACAATGAGCAGTTCTTC.

Ten or more counts support this clonotype. The chain has TRBV5-1 and TRBJ1-1; D perhaps matches TRBD1 (6 bases). Germline V gives CDR1 SGHRS, CDR2 YFSETQ. The CDR3 is made up of 14 amino acids. Trimming removed 2 bases at V and 1 base at J, with 9 bases between. CDR3 loop: CASSFRGENTEAFF. The CDR3 bases are TGCGCCAGCAGCTTCAGGGGCGAGAACACTGAAGCTTTCTTT.

This clonotype was picked up a small number of times. One end of the junction does not line up with germline, which may come from a read error. This chain connects TRBV30 to TRBJ1-3; D uncertain. The CDR3 loop spans 11 amino acids. Germline CDR1 GTSNPN, CDR2 SVGIG (reference sequence). The DNA of the CDR3 is TGTGCCTGGAGTTCTGGAGACACCATATATTTT. Amino acids: CAWSSGDTIYF.

A few counts support this clonotype. The chain combines TRBV18 with TRBJ2-1; D remains ambiguous. Germline V gives CDR1 KGHSH, CDR2 LQKENI. This CDR3 region has 13 residues. Trimming took off 3 bases at V and 5 bases at J, with 8 bases between the two ends. CDR3 DNA: TGTGCCAGCTCACCGTGGGAAGACAATGAGCAGTTCTTC. Protein product: CASSPWEDNEQFF.

This clonotype was recorded a few times. The CDR3 DNA reads TGCGCCAGCAGCTGGGGACTGGGGTCGGACTATGGCTACACCTTC. This encodes CASSWGLGSDYGYTF. V is TRBV5-1 and J is TRBJ1-2; a possible D gene is TRBD1 (5 bases). V gave up 3 bases and J gave up 3 bases, with 15 bases separating them. The CDR3 runs to 15 residues. CDR1 is SGHRS, CDR2 YFSETQ, per germline.

This chain links TRBV7-6 with TRBJ2-3; weak D call: TRBD2 (7 bases). CDR3 size: 15 residues. Germline CDR1 reads SGHVS; CDR2 reads FNYEAQ. The germline V and J ends were trimmed by 6 bases and 5 bases, with 18 bases remaining between them. The CDR3 region is CASRHYGGPEDTQYF. CDR3 DNA: TGTGCCAGCAGACATTACGGGGGGCCTGAAGATACGCAGTATTTT. Full variable domain (rest looked up from reference TRBV7-6 and TRBJ2-3): GAGVSQSPRYKVTKRGQDVALRCDPISGHVSLYWYRQALGQGPEFLTYFNYEAQQDKSGLPNDRFSAERPEGSISTLTIQRTEQRDSAMYRCASRHYGGPEDTQYFGPGTRLTVL.

This clonotype has more than one count but fewer than ten. The J gene is TRBJ2-2, the V gene TRBV15; D is unresolved. CDR1 LNHNV and CDR2 YYDKDF come from the germline V gene (reference sequence). The CDR3 runs 14 residues. Trimming left V 11 bases short and J 2 bases short, with 15 bases between. CDR3: CAARWAPNTGELFF. The CDR3 coding sequence is TGTGCCGCTCGATGGGCACCTAACACCGGGGAGCTGTTTTTT.

This clonotype came up a few times. The J gene is TRBJ1-4, the V gene TRBV6-1, with TRBD1 as a possible D gene (5 bases). Germline loops: CDR1 MNHNS, CDR2 SASEGT. The CDR3 covers 16 residues. V gave up 6 bases and J gave up 8 bases, with 22 bases separating them. The chain's CDR3 is CASSSPRDEGVEKLFF. The CDR3 DNA reads as TGTGCCAGCAGCTCTCCCAGGGACGAGGGAGTCGAAAAACTGTTTTTT.

The rearrangement joins TRBV9 to TRBJ2-2; D is tentatively TRBD1 or TRBD2 (6 bases each). V was cut by 4 bases and J by 3 bases, with 19 bases left in between. This CDR3 contains 17 residues. Looked up from germline, CDR1 is SGDLS and CDR2 is YYNGEE. This CDR3 is CASSLKKRGVDTGELFF. In nucleotides, the CDR3 is TGTGCCAGCAGCTTAAAGAAAAGGGGGGTAGACACCGGGGAGCTGTTTTTT.

This clonotype came up many times. The V and J genes are TRBV29-1 and TRBJ2-2; D not certain. The CDR3 is 13 residues long. Trimming cost V 2 bases and J 0 bases, with 4 bases left between them. Germline-derived CDR1 and CDR2 are SQVTM and ANQGSEA. For the CDR3, the DNA is TGCAGCGTTGAATCTCCGAACACCGGGGAGCTGTTTTTT. This gives the protein CSVESPNTGELFF.

The chain carries TRBV7-6 and TRBJ2-1; possible D gene TRBD2, 6 bases. This CDR3 spans 14 amino acids. CDR1 is SGHVS and CDR2 is FNYEAQ in the germline V gene. The V and J ends lost 6 bases and 9 bases respectively, with 18 bases between them. As DNA, the CDR3 is TGTGCCAGCAGATGGGCGGGGCTAAAGGCTGAGCAGTTCTTC. Translating it yields CASRWAGLKAEQFF.